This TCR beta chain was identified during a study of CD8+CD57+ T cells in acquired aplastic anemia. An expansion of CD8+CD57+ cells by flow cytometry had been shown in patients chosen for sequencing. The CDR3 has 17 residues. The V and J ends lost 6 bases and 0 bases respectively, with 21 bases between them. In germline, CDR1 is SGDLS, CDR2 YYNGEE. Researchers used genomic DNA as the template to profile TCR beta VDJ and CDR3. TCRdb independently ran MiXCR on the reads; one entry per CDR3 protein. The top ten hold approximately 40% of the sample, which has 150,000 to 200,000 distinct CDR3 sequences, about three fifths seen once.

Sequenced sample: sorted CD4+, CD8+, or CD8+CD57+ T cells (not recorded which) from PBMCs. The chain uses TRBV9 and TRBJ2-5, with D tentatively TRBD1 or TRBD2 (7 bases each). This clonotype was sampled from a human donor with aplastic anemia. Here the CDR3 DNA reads TGTGCCAGCACCCAGGCGGGGGCAGGGGGGTACCAAGAGACCCAGTACTTC. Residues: CASTQAGAGGYQETQYF.